Given below is one T cell receptor (beta chain) in context. Antigen unknown. In TCRdb, the reads were re-called with MiXCR into one record per CDR3 protein. The sample carries approximately 170,000 distinct CDR3 sequences, approximately 17% recorded once. Trimming shortened V by 8 bases and J by 0 bases, and 11 bases separated the two germline ends. CDR3 length equals 14 residues. Germline V gene sequence: CDR1 LNHDA, CDR2 SQIVND (reference sequence). The sample comes from a study of T cell repertoires in cytomegalovirus infection. Whole-study results and caveats: Ex vivo responses were dominated by HLA-C-restricted CMV-specific TCR beta clonotypes.

V is TRBV19 and J is TRBJ2-1; D not resolved. Sequenced input: CD8+ T cells from PBMCs. The origin of this receptor is a human donor in good health (CMV status not recorded). Some clones in this sample may be carry-over from other donors' samples. CDR3 coding DNA: TGTGCCAGTGGCGGCTTGAGCTCCTACAATGAGCAGTTCTTC. It encodes CASGGLSSYNEQFF.